Described below is a single T cell receptor beta chain sequence and its context. These data originate in a study of shared clonotypes between healthy human individuals. The CDR3 extends over 12 amino acids. With 10 bases clipped from V and 3 bases from J, the junction kept 5 bases outside the gene matches. CDR1 is SGHTA and CDR2 is FQGNSA in the germline V gene. Produced via immunoSEQ multiplex PCR; TCRdb's table is partial and in-frame only. The data hold 2.3 million or so clones, with just over 90% observed a single time. The sample comprised naive CD4+ T cells from PBMCs. Described subset: CD45RA+ positively selected. The genes are TRBV7-2 and TRBJ2-7; 8 positions agree with TRBD1. This TCR came from a man between 18 and 29 years old in good health. Some clones in this sample may be carry-over from other donors' samples. The CDR3 reads CATGTGIYEQYF. The CDR3 coding sequence is TGTGCCACCGGGACAGGAATCTACGAGCAGTACTTC.